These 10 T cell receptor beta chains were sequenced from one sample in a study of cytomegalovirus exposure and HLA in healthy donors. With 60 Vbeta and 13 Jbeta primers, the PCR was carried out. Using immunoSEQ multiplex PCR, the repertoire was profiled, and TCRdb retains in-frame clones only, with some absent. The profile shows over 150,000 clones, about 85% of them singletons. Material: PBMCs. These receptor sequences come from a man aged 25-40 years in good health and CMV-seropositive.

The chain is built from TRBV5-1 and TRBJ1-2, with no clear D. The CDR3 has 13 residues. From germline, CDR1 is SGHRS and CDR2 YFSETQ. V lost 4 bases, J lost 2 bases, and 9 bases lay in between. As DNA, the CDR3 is TGCGCCAGCAGCATTCAGCGAAACTATGGCTACACCTTC. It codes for CASSIQRNYGYTF.

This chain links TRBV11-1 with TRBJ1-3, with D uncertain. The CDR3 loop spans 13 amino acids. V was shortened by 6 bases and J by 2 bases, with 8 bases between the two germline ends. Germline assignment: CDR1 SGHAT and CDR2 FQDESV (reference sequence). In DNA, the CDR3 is TGTGCCAGCAGGACTCGTACTGGAAACACCATATATTTT. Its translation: CASRTRTGNTIYF. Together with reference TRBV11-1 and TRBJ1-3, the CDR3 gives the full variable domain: EAEVAQSPRYKITEKSQAVAFWCDPISGHATLYWYRQILGQGPELLVQFQDESVVDDSQLPKDRFSAERLKGVDSTLKIQPAELGDSAMYLCASRTRTGNTIYFGEGSWLTVV.

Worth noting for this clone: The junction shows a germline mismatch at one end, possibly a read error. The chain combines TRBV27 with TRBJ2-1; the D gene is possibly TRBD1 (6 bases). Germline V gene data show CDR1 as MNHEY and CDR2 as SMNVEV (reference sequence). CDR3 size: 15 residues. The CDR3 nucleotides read TGTGCCAGCAGTTGGGACACCAGCTCCTACGATGAGCAGTTCTTC. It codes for CASSWDTSSYDEQFF.

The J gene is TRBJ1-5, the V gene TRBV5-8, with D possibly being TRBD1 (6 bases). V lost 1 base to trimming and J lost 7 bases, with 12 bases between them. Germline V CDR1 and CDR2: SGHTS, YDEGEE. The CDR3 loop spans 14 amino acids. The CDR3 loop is CASSLLGGGQPQHF. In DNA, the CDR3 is TGTGCCAGCAGCTTGCTTGGGGGCGGGCAGCCCCAGCATTTT.

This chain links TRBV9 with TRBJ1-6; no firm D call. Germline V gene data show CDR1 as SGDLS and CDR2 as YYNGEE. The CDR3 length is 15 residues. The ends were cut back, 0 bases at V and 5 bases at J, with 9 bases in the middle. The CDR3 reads CASSVERQNNSPLHF. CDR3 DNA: TGTGCCAGCAGCGTAGAGCGCCAGAATAATTCACCCCTCCACTTT.

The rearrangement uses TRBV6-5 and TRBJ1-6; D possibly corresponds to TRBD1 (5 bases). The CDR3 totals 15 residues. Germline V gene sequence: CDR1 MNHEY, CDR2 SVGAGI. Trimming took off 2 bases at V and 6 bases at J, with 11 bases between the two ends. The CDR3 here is CASSYQAGRNSPLHF. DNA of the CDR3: TGTGCCAGCAGTTACCAGGCAGGGCGTAATTCACCCCTCCACTTT.

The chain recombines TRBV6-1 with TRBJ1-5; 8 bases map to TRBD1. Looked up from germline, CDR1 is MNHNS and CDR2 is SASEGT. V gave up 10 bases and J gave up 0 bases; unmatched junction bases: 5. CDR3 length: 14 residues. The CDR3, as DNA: TGTGCCACTAGGACAGGGAATAGCAATCAGCCCCAGCATTTT. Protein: CATRTGNSNQPQHF.

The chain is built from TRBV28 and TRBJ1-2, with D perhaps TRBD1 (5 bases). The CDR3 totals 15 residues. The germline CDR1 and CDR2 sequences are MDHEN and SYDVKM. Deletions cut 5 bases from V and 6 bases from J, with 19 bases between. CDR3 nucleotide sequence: TGTGCCAGCAGTCCTCGCTGGGACCGGGGGGATGGCTACACCTTC. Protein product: CASSPRWDRGDGYTF.

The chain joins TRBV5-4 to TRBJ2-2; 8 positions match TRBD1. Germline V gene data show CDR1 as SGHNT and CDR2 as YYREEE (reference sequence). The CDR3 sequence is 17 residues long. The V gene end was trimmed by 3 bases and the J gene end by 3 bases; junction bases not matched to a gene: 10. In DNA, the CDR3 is TGTGCCAGCAGCTCGGGGACAGGCAGGGCGGACACCGGGGAGCTGTTTTTT. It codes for CASSSGTGRADTGELFF.

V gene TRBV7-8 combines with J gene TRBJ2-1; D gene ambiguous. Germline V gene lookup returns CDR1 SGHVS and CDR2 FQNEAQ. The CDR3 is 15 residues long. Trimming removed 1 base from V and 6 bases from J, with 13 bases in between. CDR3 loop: CASSLVGSQPNEQFF. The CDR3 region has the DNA TGTGCCAGCAGCTTAGTGGGCTCACAACCCAATGAGCAGTTCTTC.